Sequencing of this TCR beta chain was carried out in a study of T-cell reconstitution after alpha-beta-depleted transplantation in children. The TCRbeta library incorporated unique molecular identifiers. TCRdb fed the PCR reads into MiXCR, producing one record per CDR3 protein. The repertoire consists of 530,000 or so distinct CDR3 sequences, with 25% to 30% occurring once and the leading ten covering about a third. This clonotype occurred a few times. What it binds is not known. Trimming removed 6 bases at V and 9 bases at J, with 12 bases between. CDR3 length equals 13 residues. Study findings and constraints: One year post-transplant, T-cell counts and diversity were largely derived from T cells produced anew. After transplant, at about two months, alpha-beta T cells were reportedly derived from several hundred expanded graft clones.

V gene TRBV12-3 or TRBV12-4 combines with J gene TRBJ1-6; D is unclear. The sample here was PBMCs, taken before TCRalphabeta/CD19-depleted stem cell transplant. This clonotype was obtained from a boy younger than two with Wiskott-Aldrich syndrome, due to receive a stem cell transplant. CDR3 protein: CASSSTVISPLHF. The CDR3 DNA reads TGTGCCAGCAGCTCCACGGTTATTTCACCCCTCCACTTT.